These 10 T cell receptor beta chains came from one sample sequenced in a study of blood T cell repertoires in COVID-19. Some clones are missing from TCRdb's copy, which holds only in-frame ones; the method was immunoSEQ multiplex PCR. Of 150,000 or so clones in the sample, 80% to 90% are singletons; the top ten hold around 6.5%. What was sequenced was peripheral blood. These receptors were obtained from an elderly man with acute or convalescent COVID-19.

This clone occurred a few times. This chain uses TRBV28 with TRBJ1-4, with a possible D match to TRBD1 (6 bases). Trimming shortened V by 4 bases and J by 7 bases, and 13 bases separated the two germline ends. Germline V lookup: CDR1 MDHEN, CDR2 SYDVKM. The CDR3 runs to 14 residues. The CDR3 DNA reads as TGTGCCAGCAGTTCCGGGACACAAGTTGAAAAACTGTTTTTT. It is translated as CASSSGTQVEKLFF.

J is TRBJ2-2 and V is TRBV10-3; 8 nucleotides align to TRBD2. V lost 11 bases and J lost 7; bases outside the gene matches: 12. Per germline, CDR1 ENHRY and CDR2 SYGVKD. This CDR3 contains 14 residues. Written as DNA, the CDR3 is TGTGCCCTCGGGAGGGAAAAGTCTCGCGGGGAGCTGTTTTTT. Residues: CALGREKSRGELFF.

For the CDR3, the DNA is TGTGCCAGCTCACCACCTTCCGACTACCACACAGATACGCAGTATTTT. It yields the protein CASSPPSDYHTDTQYF. The chain is built from TRBV18 and TRBJ2-3, with D maybe TRBD2 (5 bases). The CDR3 has 16 residues. Per germline, CDR1 KGHSH and CDR2 LQKENI. Trimming left V 0 bases short and J 2 bases short, with 12 bases between.

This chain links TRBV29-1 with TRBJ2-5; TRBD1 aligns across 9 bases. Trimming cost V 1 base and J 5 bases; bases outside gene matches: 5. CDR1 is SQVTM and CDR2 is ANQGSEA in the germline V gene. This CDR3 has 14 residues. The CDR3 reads CSVEGGQGRETQYF. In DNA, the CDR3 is TGCAGCGTTGAAGGGGGACAGGGTCGGGAGACCCAGTACTTC. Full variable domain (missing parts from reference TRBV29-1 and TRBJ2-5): SAVISQKPSRDICQRGTSLTIQCQVDSQVTMMFWYRQQPGQSLTLIATANQGSEATYESGFVIDKFPISRPNLTFSTLTVSNMSPEDSSIYLCSVEGGQGRETQYFGPGTRLLVL.

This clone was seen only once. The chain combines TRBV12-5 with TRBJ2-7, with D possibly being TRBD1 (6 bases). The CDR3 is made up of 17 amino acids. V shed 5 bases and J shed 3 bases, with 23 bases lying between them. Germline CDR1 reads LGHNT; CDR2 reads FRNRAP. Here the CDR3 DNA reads TGTGCTAGTGGTGCCACCCTAGACAGGCGCGATCACTACGAGCAGTACTTC. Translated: CASGATLDRRDHYEQYF.

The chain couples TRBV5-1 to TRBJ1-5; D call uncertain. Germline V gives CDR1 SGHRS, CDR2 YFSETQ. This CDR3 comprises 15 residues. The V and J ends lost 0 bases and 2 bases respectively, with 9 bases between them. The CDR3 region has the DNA TGCGCCAGCAGCTTGGGCCCCGGGGGCAATCAGCCCCAGCATTTT. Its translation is CASSLGPGGNQPQHF.

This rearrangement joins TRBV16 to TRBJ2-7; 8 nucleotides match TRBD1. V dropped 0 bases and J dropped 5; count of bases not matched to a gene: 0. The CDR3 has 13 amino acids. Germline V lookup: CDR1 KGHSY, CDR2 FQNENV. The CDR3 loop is CASSQSGQDEQYF. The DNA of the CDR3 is TGTGCCAGCAGCCAATCGGGACAGGACGAGCAGTACTTC. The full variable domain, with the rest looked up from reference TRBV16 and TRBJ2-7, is GEEVAQTPKHLVRGEGQKAKLYCAPIKGHSYVFWYQQVLKNEFKFLISFQNENVFDETGMPKERFSAKCLPNSPCSLEIQATKLEDSAVYFCASSQSGQDEQYFGPGTRLTVT.

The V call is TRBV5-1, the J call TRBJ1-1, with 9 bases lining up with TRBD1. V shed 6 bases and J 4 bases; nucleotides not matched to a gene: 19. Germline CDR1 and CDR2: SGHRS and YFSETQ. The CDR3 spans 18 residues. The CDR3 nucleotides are TGCGCCAGCACAACACAAGTGATGGGACAGGGAGGGAGCACTGAAGCTTTCTTT. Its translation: CASTTQVMGQGGSTEAFF. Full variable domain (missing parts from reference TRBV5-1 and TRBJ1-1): KAGVTQTPRYLIKTRGQQVTLSCSPISGHRSVSWYQQTPGQGLQFLFEYFSETQRNKGNFPGRFSGRQFSNSRSEMNVSTLELGDSALYLCASTTQVMGQGGSTEAFFGQGTRLTVV.

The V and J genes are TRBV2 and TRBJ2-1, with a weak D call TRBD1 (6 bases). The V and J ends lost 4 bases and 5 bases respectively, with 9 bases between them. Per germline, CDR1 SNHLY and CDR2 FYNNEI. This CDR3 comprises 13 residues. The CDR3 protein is CASSANRDNEQFF. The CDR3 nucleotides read TGTGCCAGCAGTGCCAACAGGGACAATGAGCAGTTCTTC.

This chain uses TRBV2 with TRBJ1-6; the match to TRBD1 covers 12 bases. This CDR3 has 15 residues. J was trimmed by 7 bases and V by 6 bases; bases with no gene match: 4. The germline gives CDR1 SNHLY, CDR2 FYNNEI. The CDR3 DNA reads TGTGCCAGCAGGTGGGGACAGGGGGCGAATTCACCCCTCCACTTT. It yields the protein CASRWGQGANSPLHF.